Listed here are 26 T cell receptor beta chains from one sample, sequenced in a study of OX40 agonist ivuxolimab in advanced cancers. TCRdb keeps only in-frame clones here, not all; method: immunoSEQ multiplex PCR. The sample lists under 80,000 clones; about 89% were seen once. Material: CD4+ or CD8+ T cells sorted from blood, obtained in a trial of the OX40 agonist ivuxolimab. The source of these receptors is an adult with an advanced solid tumor such as melanoma, head and neck, liver or kidney cancer.

J is TRBJ2-7 and V is TRBV28; D may be TRBD1 or TRBD2 (6 bases each). Trimming took 7 bases from V and 4 from J, leaving 11 bases between them. Germline V CDR1 and CDR2: MDHEN, SYDVKM. The CDR3 is 12 amino acids. The CDR3 DNA reads TGTGCCAGCACGGGGGCCATTTACGAGCAGTACTTC. Translating gives CASTGAIYEQYF.

The V call is TRBV19, the J call TRBJ2-2, with 8 bases that match TRBD1. The CDR3 is made up of 15 amino acids. Germline V gene sequence: CDR1 LNHDA, CDR2 SQIVND (reference sequence). The V and J ends lost 10 bases and 1 base, in that order; junction bases with no gene match: 8. In DNA form, the CDR3 reads TGTGCCATCTCAGGGGGCCGGAAGAACACCGGGGAGCTGTTTTTT. This gives the protein CAISGGRKNTGELFF.

The chain carries TRBV30 and TRBJ1-2; 7 bases match TRBD1. Trimming removed 3 bases from V and 0 bases from J; junction bases left unmatched: 10. The CDR3 has 16 residues. Per the germline V gene, CDR1 is GTSNPN and CDR2 is SVGIG (reference sequence). The CDR3 loop reads CAWSQQGGYTNYGYTF. CDR3 nucleotide sequence: TGTGCCTGGAGCCAGCAGGGGGGCTATACTAACTATGGCTACACCTTC.

The chain is built from TRBV18 and TRBJ2-1, with D perhaps being TRBD1 or TRBD2 (5 bases each). V lost 4 bases and J 4 bases, leaving 14 bases between the germline ends. The CDR3 runs 15 residues. From germline, CDR1 is KGHSH and CDR2 LQKENI. The CDR3 coding sequence is TGTGCCAGCTCACGGGGAGACAGTTCATACAATGAGCAGTTCTTC. Amino acids: CASSRGDSSYNEQFF.

The rearrangement uses TRBV6-5 and TRBJ2-7, with 7 bases aligning to TRBD1. The CDR3 loop spans 15 amino acids. Germline CDR1 MNHEY, CDR2 SVGAGI. Unmatched junction bases numbered 7, after V lost 0 bases and J lost 5 bases. CDR3 bases: TGTGCCAGCAGTTACTCGAAGGGGGCGGCGAACGAGCAGTACTTC. Its translation: CASSYSKGAANEQYF.

The chain recombines TRBV28 with TRBJ2-7; tentatively, D is TRBD1 (6 bases). V lost 4 bases, J lost 3 bases, and 10 bases lay in between. The CDR3 runs to 13 residues. Germline V gene sequence: CDR1 MDHEN, CDR2 SYDVKM. CDR3 nucleotide sequence: TGTGCCAGCAGTTCAGGGGTAAACTACGAGCAGTACTTC. Translation gives CASSSGVNYEQYF.

The rearrangement links TRBV6-6 to TRBJ1-1; D remains ambiguous. Deletions cut 2 bases from V and 6 bases from J, with 10 bases between. Germline V CDR1 and CDR2: MNHNY, SVGAGI (reference sequence). The CDR3 consists of 13 residues. The CDR3 sequence is CASSYDVKAEAFF. In nucleotides, the CDR3 is TGTGCCAGCAGTTACGATGTGAAGGCTGAAGCTTTCTTT.

CDR3 coding DNA: TGCGCCAGCAGTGACCCGGGACTAGGGGCTGAGACCCAGTACTTC. Amino acid sequence: CASSDPGLGAETQYF. The chain carries TRBV10-2 and TRBJ2-5, with 8 bases lining up with TRBD2. Looked up from germline, CDR1 is WSHSY and CDR2 is SAAADI. V trimming: 3 bases; J trimming: 5 bases; junction bases outside the gene matches: 8. This CDR3 has 15 amino acids.

This chain uses TRBV6-1 with TRBJ2-5; 14 nucleotides line up with TRBD2. V lost 0 bases to trimming and J lost 4 bases; unmatched junction nucleotides: 10. The CDR3 is 19 amino acids. Germline CDR1 and CDR2: MNHNS and SASEGT. Here the CDR3 reads CASSEAAPGLAGGLETQYF. The CDR3 bases are TGTGCCAGCAGTGAAGCAGCTCCCGGACTAGCGGGAGGCTTAGAGACCCAGTACTTC.

This chain joins TRBV19 and TRBJ2-5; 10 bases are shared with TRBD2. The germline gives CDR1 LNHDA, CDR2 SQIVND (reference sequence). The CDR3 runs to 13 residues. V gave up 4 bases and J gave up 4 bases; unmatched junction bases: 0. The CDR3, as DNA: TGTGCCAGTAGTACTAGCGGGAGAGAGACCCAGTACTTC. It codes for CASSTSGRETQYF. Filled out from reference TRBV19 and TRBJ2-5, the complete variable domain reads DGGITQSPKYLFRKEGQNVTLSCEQNLNHDAMYWYRQDPGQGLRLIYYSQIVNDFQKGDIAEGYSVSREKKESFPLTVTSAQKNPTAFYLCASSTSGRETQYFGPGTRLLVL.

This clone was detected only a few times. The chain employs TRBV6-6 and TRBJ2-4; either TRBD1 or TRBD2 may fit D (5 bases each). V lost 0 bases, J lost 6 bases, and 12 bases lay in between. The length of the CDR3 is 15 residues. Germline-derived CDR1 and CDR2 are MNHNY and SVGAGI (reference sequence). The CDR3 bases are TGTGCCAGCAGTTACTCAGGGGAGAGGACAAACATTCAGTACTTC. This codes for CASSYSGERTNIQYF.

The chain combines TRBV7-2 with TRBJ2-7; D is perhaps TRBD2 (6 bases). CDR3 length equals 14 residues. V was cut by 1 base and J by 3 bases, with 10 bases left in between. Germline CDR1 SGHTA, CDR2 FQGNSA. CDR3 amino acids: CASSLVGLGYEQYF. CDR3 coding DNA: TGTGCCAGCAGCTTAGTGGGACTGGGCTACGAGCAGTACTTC.

V usage is TRBV7-9 and J usage is TRBJ2-1; 12 bases align to TRBD2. Germline-derived CDR1 and CDR2 are SEHNR and FQNEAQ (reference sequence). CDR3 length: 15 amino acids. The ends lost 1 base at V and 6 bases at J; junction bases unmatched: 1. The CDR3 DNA reads as TGTGCCAGCAGCTTAGGGACTAGCGGGGTCAATGAGCAGTTCTTC. Protein product: CASSLGTSGVNEQFF.

The chain has TRBV9 and TRBJ2-3; 9 bases agree with TRBD2. Germline V gene data show CDR1 as SGDLS and CDR2 as YYNGEE. The CDR3 runs 16 residues. J lost 4 bases, V lost 0 bases, and 6 bases had no gene match. CDR3 in DNA: TGTGCCAGCAGCGTAGTTAGCGGGAGCTGGTCAGATACGCAGTATTTT. It yields the protein CASSVVSGSWSDTQYF.

This clone appeared a single time. V gene TRBV19 combines with J gene TRBJ1-5, with D unresolved. Trimming took 4 bases from V and 3 from J, leaving 7 bases between them. There are 13 residues in the CDR3. CDR1 is LNHDA and CDR2 is SQIVND in the germline V gene (reference sequence). CDR3 in DNA: TGTGCCAGTAGTACCCTTTACAATCAGCCCCAGCATTTT. It yields the protein CASSTLYNQPQHF.

Only one count was recorded for this clone. The V gene is TRBV29-1, the J gene TRBJ1-1; the D is unclear. V was shortened by 4 bases and J by 2 bases, with 11 bases between the two germline ends. This CDR3 has 13 residues. The germline CDR1 and CDR2 sequences are SQVTM and ANQGSEA. The CDR3 protein is CSVAAGANTEAFF. CDR3 nucleotides: TGCAGCGTTGCCGCGGGAGCCAACACTGAAGCTTTCTTT.

The chain carries TRBV5-1 and TRBJ2-7; 7 nucleotides agree with TRBD1. This CDR3 region has 15 residues. The V gene end was trimmed by 4 bases and the J gene end by 0 bases; junction bases not matched to a gene: 7. Looked up from germline, CDR1 is SGHRS and CDR2 is YFSETQ. CDR3 amino acids: CASSPSGTVSYEQYF. Written as DNA, the CDR3 is TGCGCCAGCAGCCCTTCCGGGACAGTCTCCTACGAGCAGTACTTC.

V usage is TRBV6-1 and J usage is TRBJ1-3; 7 bases agree with TRBD1. The CDR3 extends over 16 amino acids. Germline-derived CDR1 and CDR2 are MNHNS and SASEGT. V was pared by 4 bases and J by 0 bases, with 6 bases of the junction left unmatched. The CDR3 protein is CASSGLTGDSGNTIYF. CDR3 sequence (DNA): TGTGCCAGCAGTGGCTTAACAGGGGACTCTGGAAACACCATATATTTT.

The chain couples TRBV27 to TRBJ2-7, with 10 bases that match TRBD2. The CDR3 extends over 15 amino acids. With V trimmed by 6 bases and J by 5 bases, 10 bases remained unmatched. The germline V gene encodes CDR1 MNHEY and CDR2 SMNVEV (reference sequence). The CDR3, as DNA: TGTGCCAGCAGGCGTGGGGCTAGCGGGAGAAACGAGCAGTACTTC. This translates into CASRRGASGRNEQYF.

The J gene is TRBJ2-3, the V gene TRBV5-1; D might be TRBD1 or TRBD2, each matching 5 bases. V was pared by 1 base and J by 5 bases, with 26 bases between. The CDR3 spans 19 residues. CDR1 SGHRS and CDR2 YFSETQ come from the germline V gene. The CDR3 spells CASSLSRDGLFDLVDTQYF. The CDR3 DNA sequence: TGCGCCAGCAGCTTGTCCAGGGACGGCCTCTTTGACCTGGTAGATACGCAGTATTTT.

The CDR3 loop reads CAWSVLAGGNIQYF. In DNA form, the CDR3 reads TGTGCCTGGAGTGTACTTGCGGGAGGAAACATTCAGTACTTC. J is TRBJ2-4 and V is TRBV30; 8 bases align to TRBD2. The length of the CDR3 is 14 residues. V lost 0 bases and J lost 6; bases outside the gene matches: 4. Germline values: CDR1 GTSNPN, CDR2 SVGIG (reference sequence).

The chain carries TRBV5-4 and TRBJ2-1; D is perhaps TRBD2 (7 bases). Germline lookup yields CDR1 SGHNT and CDR2 YYREEE (reference sequence). The CDR3 extends over 15 amino acids. Trimming took 0 bases from V and 2 from J, leaving 9 bases between them. The CDR3 nucleotides are TGTGCCAGCAGCTTGGGGGGGGGCGCCTACAATGAGCAGTTCTTC. This translates into CASSLGGGAYNEQFF.

V usage is TRBV29-1 and J usage is TRBJ2-1, with D maybe TRBD1 (6 bases). V was trimmed by 4 bases and J by 3 bases, leaving 13 bases between them. CDR1 SQVTM and CDR2 ANQGSEA come from the germline V gene. CDR3 length: 14 residues. The CDR3 loop reads CSVVLKGHYNEQFF. CDR3 bases: TGCAGCGTTGTTCTGAAGGGACACTACAATGAGCAGTTCTTC.

The V gene is TRBV5-1, the J gene TRBJ2-7; 10 bases match TRBD1. The length of the CDR3 is 14 residues. The junction had 5 bases not matched to a gene; V was cut back by 6 bases and J by 2 bases. Per germline, CDR1 SGHRS and CDR2 YFSETQ. The CDR3 DNA sequence: TGCGCCAGCACCCGGGACAGGGGCACCTACGAGCAGTACTTC. Protein sequence: CASTRDRGTYEQYF. Variable domain in full (rest from reference TRBV5-1 and TRBJ2-7): KAGVTQTPRYLIKTRGQQVTLSCSPISGHRSVSWYQQTPGQGLQFLFEYFSETQRNKGNFPGRFSGRQFSNSRSEMNVSTLELGDSALYLCASTRDRGTYEQYFGPGTRLTVT.

The chain recombines TRBV5-1 with TRBJ2-7; tentatively, D is TRBD1 (6 bases). With 2 bases removed from V and 3 bases from J, the gap between germline ends came to 6 bases. Germline V gives CDR1 SGHRS, CDR2 YFSETQ. CDR3 length equals 12 residues. DNA of the CDR3: TGCGCCAGCAGCTTACAGGGCTACGAGCAGTACTTC. Amino acid sequence: CASSLQGYEQYF.

The chain joins TRBV18 to TRBJ2-1, with 9 nucleotides matching TRBD1. Germline lookup yields CDR1 KGHSH and CDR2 LQKENI. V was pared by 5 bases and J by 8 bases, with 13 bases of the junction left unmatched. This CDR3 spans 16 amino acids. Here the CDR3 DNA reads TGTGCCAGCTCATTTGGCGCGGGACAGGGACGTTATGAGCAGTTCTTC. Protein product: CASSFGAGQGRYEQFF.